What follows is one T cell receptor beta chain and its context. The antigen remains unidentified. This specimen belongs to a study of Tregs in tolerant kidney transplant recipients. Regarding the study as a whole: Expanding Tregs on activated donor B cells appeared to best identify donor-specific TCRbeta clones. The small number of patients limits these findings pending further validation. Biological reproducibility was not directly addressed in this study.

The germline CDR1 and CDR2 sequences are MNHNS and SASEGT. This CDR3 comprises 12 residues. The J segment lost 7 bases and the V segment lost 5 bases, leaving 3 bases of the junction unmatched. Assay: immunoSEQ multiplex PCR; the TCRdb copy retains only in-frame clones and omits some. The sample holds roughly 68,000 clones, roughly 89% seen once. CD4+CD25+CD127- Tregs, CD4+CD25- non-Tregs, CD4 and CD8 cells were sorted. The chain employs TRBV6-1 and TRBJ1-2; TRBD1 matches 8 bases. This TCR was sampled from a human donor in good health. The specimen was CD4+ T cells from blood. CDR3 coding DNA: TGTGCCAGCAGTTTTGGACAGGGTGGCTACACCTTC. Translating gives CASSFGQGGYTF.